This entry lists 2 T cell receptor beta chains sequenced from one sample in a study of PD-1 blockade in classical Hodgkin lymphoma. Time point reported: cycle 4 day 1 (C4D1), after less than 7 weeks of nivolumab. Every single patient, without exception, relapsed after autologous stem cell transplantation, and brentuximab vedotin exposure varied. Profiled with immunoSEQ multiplex PCR; TCRdb holds only in-frame clones, not every one. The profile shows approximately 65,000 clones, around nine tenths of them singletons. The sample consisted of peripheral blood mononuclear cells (PBMCs), taken before the fourth cycle of nivolumab. The receptors derive from a human donor with classical Hodgkin lymphoma.

This clone appeared once. The chain combines TRBV7-9 with TRBJ2-5, with D perhaps TRBD1 (5 bases). The end of the DNA is better explained by TRBJ2-7, so the J call may be wrong. The CDR3 totals 15 residues. Germline lookup yields CDR1 SEHNR and CDR2 FQNEAQ (reference sequence). CDR3 region: CASSLGRGSSYEQYF. The CDR3 DNA sequence: TGTGCCAGCAGCTTGGGGCGCGGAAGCTCCTACGAGCAGTACTTC.

The chain employs TRBV25-1 and TRBJ2-7, with TRBD2 identical over 7 bases. The CDR3 is 13 amino acids. Germline lookup yields CDR1 MGHDK and CDR2 SYGVNS. After removal of 7 bases from V and 2 bases from J, the junction contained 5 bases not matched to a gene. The CDR3 loop reads CASTRAGAYEQYF. As DNA, the CDR3 is TGTGCCAGCACCCGGGCGGGGGCCTACGAGCAGTACTTC.